The following is a T cell receptor (beta chain) sequence with its context. What it recognizes is unknown. This CDR3 contains 15 residues. V was pared by 0 bases and J by 4 bases, with 13 bases between. CDR1 and CDR2 from the germline V gene are LGHNA and YNFKEQ. The data were taken from a study of beta chain features in type 1 diabetes. Overall study results and limits: TCRB CDR3 length was moderately but significantly reduced in all four CD4+ subsets of Type 1 diabetes patients.

Investigators reverse transcribed all isolated RNA, so they sequenced expressed TCRB transcripts. Sequenced by immunoSEQ multiplex PCR; TCRdb stores in-frame clones only, minus some. The sample records under 200,000 clones, about 9.4% being singletons. The chain employs TRBV4-2 and TRBJ2-7; D might be TRBD1 (6 bases). The source material was central memory CD4+ T cells from blood. This TCR derives from a man younger than 45 with type 1 diabetes. The CDR3 DNA sequence: TGTGCCAGCAGCCAAGAGTATCAGGGGTTGTACGAGCAGTACTTC. This gives the protein CASSQEYQGLYEQYF.